The 29 T cell receptor beta chains listed next were all sequenced from one sample in a study of human T cells and chemical hapten exposure. TCRdb ran MiXCR on the RACE reads and lists one entry per CDR3 protein. The sample carries roughly 180,000 distinct CDR3 sequences, about 22% recorded once. As for time point: patch test 1, 2 weeks after DPC sensitization. Regarding treatment: therapeutic diphenylcyclopropenone sensitization with weekly scalp DPC. The sample was whole blood, taken in connection with sensitization to the hapten diphenylcyclopropenone (DPC). The receptors stem from a woman aged 45-65 years with alopecia areata. Some clones in this sample may be carry-over from other donors' samples.

The rearrangement links TRBV24-1 to TRBJ2-1; D gene unclear. Germline-derived CDR1 and CDR2 are KGHDR and SFDVKD. This CDR3 spans 13 amino acids. Trimming took 6 bases from V and 5 from J, leaving 10 bases between them. The CDR3 reads CATSLSLNNEQFF. CDR3 bases: TGTGCCACCAGTCTTTCACTAAACAATGAGCAGTTCTTC.

This clonotype occurred a few times. The V call is TRBV20-1, the J call TRBJ2-1; 8 nucleotides agree with TRBD2. Trimming took 4 bases from V and 4 from J; bases not matched to a gene: 9. This CDR3 spans 15 amino acids. Germline CDR1 is DFQATT and CDR2 is SNEGSKA (reference sequence). The CDR3 loop is CSAKAPTSGYNEQFF. DNA for the CDR3: TGCAGTGCTAAGGCCCCAACTAGCGGATACAATGAGCAGTTCTTC.

This clonotype has a handful of counts. CDR3 in amino acids: CSASFPGTRNTEAFF. The CDR3 nucleotides are TGCAGTGCTAGTTTTCCCGGGACACGGAACACTGAAGCTTTCTTT. The chain couples TRBV20-1 to TRBJ1-1; possibly TRBD1 for D (6 bases). Germline assignment: CDR1 DFQATT and CDR2 SNEGSKA (reference sequence). The CDR3 covers 15 residues. V lost 3 bases and J lost 1, with 15 bases in between.

This sequence joins TRBV21-1 and TRBJ1-4; the D segment call TRBD1 is taken from the table without a DNA check. TRBV21-1 is classified as a pseudogene. The CDR3 is 15 amino acids. The CDR3 region is CASSPGRDLGEKLFF. CDR3 sequence (DNA): TGTGCCAGCAGCCCGGGCCGGGACCTTGGTGAAAAACTGTTTTTT.

The rearrangement uses TRBV19 and TRBJ1-5; D is ambiguous. V was cut by 1 base and J by 2 bases, with 9 bases left in between. CDR1 is LNHDA and CDR2 is SQIVND in the germline V gene (reference sequence). The CDR3 runs 15 residues. The CDR3 DNA sequence: TGTGCCAGTAGTATAGCCGTTTTCGGCAATCAGCCCCAGCATTTT. Protein product: CASSIAVFGNQPQHF.

Comments on this clonotype: A junction end diverges from the germline sequence, so it may reflect a read error. The V call is TRBV7-6, the J call TRBJ2-7, with a possible D match to TRBD1 (5 bases). Germline CDR1 reads SGHVS; CDR2 reads FNYEAQ. The CDR3 sequence is 15 residues long. CDR3 protein: CVSSLEQDPLYEQYF. In DNA form, the CDR3 reads TGTGTCAGCAGCTTAGAACAGGACCCTCTCTACGAGCAGTACTTC.

The genes are TRBV28 and TRBJ2-1; D might be TRBD2 (5 bases). Between the trimmed V and J ends, which lost 0 bases and 7 bases, there was a span of 13 bases. Germline V gene sequence: CDR1 MDHEN, CDR2 SYDVKM. CDR3 length equals 15 residues. This CDR3 is CASSLWSSSRNEQFF. The DNA for the CDR3 is TGTGCCAGCAGTTTATGGTCTTCTAGCAGGAATGAGCAGTTCTTC. Looking up the rest from reference TRBV28 and TRBJ2-1 gives the full variable domain: DVKVTQSSRYLVKRTGEKVFLECVQDMDHENMFWYRQDPGLGLRLIYFSYDVKMKEKGDIPEGYSVSREKKERFSLILESASTNQTSMYLCASSLWSSSRNEQFFGPGTRLTVL.

The chain is built from TRBV10-2 and TRBJ2-3, with D uncertain. Between the trimmed V and J ends, which lost 3 bases and 2 bases, there was a span of 9 bases. The length of the CDR3 is 14 residues. Looked up from germline, CDR1 is WSHSY and CDR2 is SAAADI. Here the CDR3 reads CASSESRITDTQYF. CDR3 bases: TGCGCCAGCAGTGAATCTAGAATCACAGATACGCAGTATTTT.

The chain is built from TRBV28 and TRBJ1-1; 7 bases map to TRBD1. The CDR3 is made up of 16 amino acids. Germline loops: CDR1 MDHEN, CDR2 SYDVKM. Losses at the gene ends were 4 bases for V and 5 bases for J; bases not matched to a gene: 13. The CDR3 sequence: CASSSTGLQGVTEAFF. The CDR3 DNA reads TGTGCCAGCAGTTCAACGGGACTCCAGGGGGTAACTGAAGCTTTCTTT.

This clonotype occurred once. CDR3 nucleotide sequence: TGTGCCAGCAGCCCCCCCGGGACAGGACAAGGAGAGCAGTACTTC. This gives the protein CASSPPGTGQGEQYF. This rearrangement joins TRBV3-1 to TRBJ2-7, with TRBD1 matching 8 bases. Germline CDR1 is LGHDT and CDR2 is YNNKEL (reference sequence). The CDR3 has 15 amino acids. The J segment lost 7 bases and the V segment lost 4 bases, leaving 12 bases of the junction unmatched.

This chain links TRBV11-2 with TRBJ2-1; 10 bases are a match to TRBD2. This CDR3 spans 17 amino acids. Germline CDR1 reads SGHAT; CDR2 reads FQNNGV. Losses at the gene ends were 0 bases for V and 0 bases for J; bases not matched to a gene: 2. CDR3 region: CASSLDPSGSSYNEQFF. Written as DNA, the CDR3 is TGTGCCAGCAGCTTAGATCCTAGCGGGAGCTCCTACAATGAGCAGTTCTTC.

This clonotype has a handful of counts. V usage is TRBV20-1 and J usage is TRBJ2-1; 8 bases are shared with TRBD2. V shed 6 bases, J shed 6 bases, and the junction held 10 bases outside the gene matches. Germline V gene sequence: CDR1 DFQATT, CDR2 SNEGSKA (reference sequence). The CDR3 totals 14 residues. In DNA, the CDR3 is TGCAGTGCGCCCTCTCCTAGCGGGCGCAATGAGCAGTTCTTC. It codes for CSAPSPSGRNEQFF.

This clonotype appeared a few times. This chain connects TRBV5-8 to TRBJ1-5; 7 nucleotides match TRBD1. The V and J ends lost 4 bases and 3 bases, in that order; junction bases with no gene match: 7. This CDR3 has 15 amino acids. Germline lookup yields CDR1 SGHTS and CDR2 YDEGEE. DNA of the CDR3: TGTGCCAGCAGCGCGCCGGGACAGCACAATCAGCCCCAGCATTTT. Translation: CASSAPGQHNQPQHF.

The chain employs TRBV29-1 and TRBJ2-5, with unresolved D. CDR1 SQVTM and CDR2 ANQGSEA come from the germline V gene. V shed 2 bases and J shed 2 bases, with 12 bases lying between them. This CDR3 region has 14 residues. The CDR3 sequence is CSVESRSGQETQYF. The CDR3 region has the DNA TGCAGCGTTGAAAGTCGTAGTGGGCAAGAGACCCAGTACTTC.

This chain links TRBV11-2 with TRBJ2-7; perhaps TRBD2 as D (5 bases). CDR1 is SGHAT and CDR2 is FQNNGV in the germline V gene. CDR3 length: 13 residues. V lost 6 bases and J lost 6, with 15 bases in between. CDR3 DNA sequence: TGTGCCAGCAGTATTGACCGGGCGGGCGAGCAGTACTTC. Residues: CASSIDRAGEQYF.

The genes are TRBV29-1 and TRBJ2-5; D unresolved. The V gene lost 2 bases and the J gene lost 5 bases, with 12 bases spanning the gap. The CDR3 runs to 13 residues. Germline V CDR1 and CDR2: SQVTM, ANQGSEA. Here the CDR3 reads CSVENGVRETQYF. DNA of the CDR3: TGCAGCGTTGAAAATGGAGTCAGGGAGACCCAGTACTTC.

This clonotype was counted ten times or more. The chain uses TRBV11-2 and TRBJ2-5, with D maybe TRBD2 (5 bases). This CDR3 comprises 14 residues. Between the trimmed V and J ends, which lost 5 bases and 3 bases, there was a span of 13 bases. The V gene's germline CDR1 is SGHAT and CDR2 FQNNGV. The CDR3 spells CASSHNWREETQYF. In nucleotides, the CDR3 is TGTGCCAGCAGCCACAATTGGCGGGAAGAGACCCAGTACTTC.

This clonotype was seen a handful of times. This chain joins TRBV18 and TRBJ2-6; 8 nucleotides line up with TRBD1. V shed 8 bases, J shed 0 bases, and the junction held 6 bases outside the gene matches. CDR3 length: 16 amino acids. Germline lookup yields CDR1 KGHSH and CDR2 LQKENI. CDR3 nucleotide sequence: TGTGCCAGCACCCGGGACAGGAGCTCTGGGGCCAACGTCCTGACTTTC. It is translated as CASTRDRSSGANVLTF.

In nucleotides, the CDR3 is TGTGCCATCAGTGAATCTGGACTAGCGGGGGCAGATACGCAGTATTTT. Its translation: CAISESGLAGADTQYF. V and J are TRBV10-3 and TRBJ2-3, with 13 bases identical to TRBD2. V trimming: 3 bases; J trimming: 4 bases; junction bases outside the gene matches: 4. This CDR3 is built from 16 residues. From germline, CDR1 is ENHRY and CDR2 SYGVKD.

The chain links TRBV29-1 to TRBJ2-3, with 13 bases that match TRBD2. The CDR3 has 14 amino acids. The junction had 6 bases not matched to a gene; V was cut back by 7 bases and J by 5 bases. The V gene's germline CDR1 is SQVTM and CDR2 ANQGSEA. The CDR3 reads CSAHGTSGKDTQYF. The DNA of the CDR3 is TGCAGCGCTCACGGGACTAGCGGGAAAGATACGCAGTATTTT.

This clonotype was counted only a few times. The chain carries TRBV7-9 and TRBJ2-5; D call uncertain. The ends were cut back, 4 bases at V and 1 base at J, with 13 bases in the middle. Germline CDR1 is SEHNR and CDR2 is FQNEAQ (reference sequence). CDR3 length: 15 amino acids. The CDR3 loop is CASSSLGATQETQYF. The DNA for the CDR3 is TGTGCCAGCAGCTCGCTAGGTGCGACCCAAGAGACCCAGTACTTC.

The chain combines TRBV20-1 with TRBJ2-5, with 13 bases identical to TRBD2. Germline V gene sequence: CDR1 DFQATT, CDR2 SNEGSKA (reference sequence). The CDR3 runs to 16 residues. The ends lost 4 bases at V and 1 base at J; junction bases unmatched: 6. CDR3 nucleotide sequence: TGCAGTGCTACTGGACTAGCGGGAGTCATCCAAGAGACCCAGTACTTC. Amino acids: CSATGLAGVIQETQYF.

The CDR3 DNA sequence: TGCGCCAGCAGCGAGCCCGGGAAACCAAGCACTGAAGCTTTCTTT. Its translation is CASSEPGKPSTEAFF. The rearrangement links TRBV10-2 to TRBJ1-1; no reliable D call. CDR3 length: 15 residues. V gave up 6 bases and J gave up 4 bases, with 18 bases separating them. The germline V gene has CDR1 WSHSY and CDR2 SAAADI.

The V call is TRBV20-1, the J call TRBJ2-3; D gene ambiguous. The CDR3 extends over 11 amino acids. Deletions cut 0 bases from V and 6 bases from J, with 4 bases between. Germline loops: CDR1 DFQATT, CDR2 SNEGSKA (reference sequence). CDR3 region: CSARDWDTQYF. The DNA of the CDR3 is TGCAGTGCTAGAGATTGGGATACGCAGTATTTT.

This clonotype has a handful of counts. The genes are TRBV12-3 or TRBV12-4 and TRBJ1-1; D remains unclear. The ends were cut back, 1 base at V and 1 base at J, with 4 bases in the middle. The CDR3 is 13 amino acids. CDR3 coding DNA: TGTGCCAGCAGTTTAGGGAAGAACACTGAAGCTTTCTTT. This sequence encodes CASSLGKNTEAFF.

The chain joins TRBV29-1 to TRBJ1-4; maybe TRBD1 (6 bases). This CDR3 has 12 residues. The germline V gene has CDR1 SQVTM and CDR2 ANQGSEA. The V gene lost 4 bases and the J gene lost 8 bases, with 11 bases spanning the gap. The chain's CDR3 is CSVVDSLEKLFF. The CDR3 region has the DNA TGCAGCGTTGTGGACAGTCTCGAAAAACTGTTTTTT.

The table lists this clonotype with a few counts. The gene calls are TRBV7-8 and TRBJ2-3; D is perhaps TRBD2 (6 bases). CDR3 length equals 12 residues. The V and J ends lost 5 bases and 4 bases respectively, with 7 bases between them. Germline V lookup: CDR1 SGHVS, CDR2 FQNEAQ. In DNA, the CDR3 is TGTGCCAGCAGCGCGGGGTCAGATACGCAGTATTTT. It codes for CASSAGSDTQYF.

This clonotype was seen at least ten times. The chain couples TRBV24-1 to TRBJ2-1; D is ambiguous. The CDR3 has 14 amino acids. Looked up from germline, CDR1 is KGHDR and CDR2 is SFDVKD. Trimming took off 7 bases at V and 6 bases at J, with 15 bases between the two ends. CDR3 in DNA: TGTGCCACCAGCGAACAGAGGAGCGCCAATGAGCAGTTCTTC. Protein: CATSEQRSANEQFF.

This clonotype occurred a few times. The rearrangement uses TRBV6-5 and TRBJ2-2; TRBD1 might be the D (5 bases). Germline V gives CDR1 MNHEY, CDR2 SVGAGI. Trimming stripped 3 bases from V and 6 bases from J, with 17 bases between. The CDR3 consists of 16 residues. CDR3 in amino acids: CASSYAPGLLSGELFF. In DNA form, the CDR3 reads TGTGCCAGCAGTTATGCCCCAGGGCTGCTGTCCGGGGAGCTGTTTTTT.